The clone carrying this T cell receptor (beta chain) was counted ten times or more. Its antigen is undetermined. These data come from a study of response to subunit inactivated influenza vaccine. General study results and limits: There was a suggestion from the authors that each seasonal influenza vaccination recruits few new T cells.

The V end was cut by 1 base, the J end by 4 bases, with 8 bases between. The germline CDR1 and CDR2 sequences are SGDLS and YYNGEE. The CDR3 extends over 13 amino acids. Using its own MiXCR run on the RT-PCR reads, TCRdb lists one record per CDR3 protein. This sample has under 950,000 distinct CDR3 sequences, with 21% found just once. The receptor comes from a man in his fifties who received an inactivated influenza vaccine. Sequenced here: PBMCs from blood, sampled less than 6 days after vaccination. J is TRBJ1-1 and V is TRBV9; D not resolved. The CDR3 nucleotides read TGTGCCAGCAGCGTACAGGATTTCACTGAAGCTTTCTTT. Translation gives CASSVQDFTEAFF.